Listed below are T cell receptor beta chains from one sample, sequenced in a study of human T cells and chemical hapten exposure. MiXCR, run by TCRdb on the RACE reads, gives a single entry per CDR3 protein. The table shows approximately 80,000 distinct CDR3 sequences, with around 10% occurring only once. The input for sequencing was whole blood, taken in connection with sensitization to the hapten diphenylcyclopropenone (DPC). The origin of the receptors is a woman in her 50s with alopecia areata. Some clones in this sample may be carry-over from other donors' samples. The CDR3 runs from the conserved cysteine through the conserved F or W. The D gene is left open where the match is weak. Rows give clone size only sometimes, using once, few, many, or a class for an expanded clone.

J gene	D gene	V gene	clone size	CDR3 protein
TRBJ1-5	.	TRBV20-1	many	CSARELTGNQPQHF
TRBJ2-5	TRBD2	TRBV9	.	CASSAGTSGRAWETQYF
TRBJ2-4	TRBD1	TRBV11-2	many	CASSLVRKQGLGNIQYF
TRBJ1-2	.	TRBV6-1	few	CASSVGTPTTF
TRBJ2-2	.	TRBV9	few	CASSVGGGRTGELFF
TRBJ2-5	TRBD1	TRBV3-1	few	CASSRELDRAQETQYF
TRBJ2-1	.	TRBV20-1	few	CSVVPARGEQFF
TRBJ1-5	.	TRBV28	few	CASSPPRWADNQPQHF
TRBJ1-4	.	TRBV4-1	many	CASSQRTGRLQANEKLFF
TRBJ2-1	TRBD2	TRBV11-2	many	CASSSLADPRNEQFF
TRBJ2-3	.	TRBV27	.	CASSPTTSSTDTQYF
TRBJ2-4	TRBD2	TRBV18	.	CASSPGLAGGENIQYF
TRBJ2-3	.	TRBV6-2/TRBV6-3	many	CASSTGGRVSTDTQYF
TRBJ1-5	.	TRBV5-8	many	CASSLRGQPQHF
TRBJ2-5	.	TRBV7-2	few	CASSLERRVRYF
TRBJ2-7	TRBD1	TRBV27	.	CASSRGQGLLAQYF
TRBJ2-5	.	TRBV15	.	CATSRGAGPGTQYF
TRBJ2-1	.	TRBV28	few	CASSFSDYNEQFF
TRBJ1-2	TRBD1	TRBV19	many	CASRMGTGKNYGYTF
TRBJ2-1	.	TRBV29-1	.	CSVGLYNEQFF
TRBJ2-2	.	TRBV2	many	CASSEGWAGELFF
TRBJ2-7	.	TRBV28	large	CASSLGQGGGLYEQYF
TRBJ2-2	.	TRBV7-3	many	CASSPKADANTGELFF
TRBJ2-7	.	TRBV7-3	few	CASSLSPGRPSYEQYF
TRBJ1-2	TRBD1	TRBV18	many	CASSPPPGGNGYTF
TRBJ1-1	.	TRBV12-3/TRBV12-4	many	CASSLGQNTEAFF
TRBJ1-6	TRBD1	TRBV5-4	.	CASSPGQSNSPLHF
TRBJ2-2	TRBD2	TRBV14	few	CASSPRWLAGRNTGELFF
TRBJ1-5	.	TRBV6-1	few	CASSEEGLSNQPQHF
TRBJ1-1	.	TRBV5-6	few	CASSAGVRGNTEAFF
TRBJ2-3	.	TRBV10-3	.	CAISEETDTQYF
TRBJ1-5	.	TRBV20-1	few	CSASLQLSVIEKNQPQHF
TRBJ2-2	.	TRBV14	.	CASSPLGTLNTGELFF
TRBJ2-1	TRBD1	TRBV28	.	CASSFPGTAPWGEQFF
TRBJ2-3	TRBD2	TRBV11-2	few	CASSFTSGSTDTQYF
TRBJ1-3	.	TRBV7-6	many	CASSLTPPSSGNTIYF
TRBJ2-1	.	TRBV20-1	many	CSASGDFNEQFF
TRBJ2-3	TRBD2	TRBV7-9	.	CASSRGLAGTDTQYF
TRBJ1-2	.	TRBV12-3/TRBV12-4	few	CASRNRDPNYGYTF
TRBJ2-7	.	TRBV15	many	CATSIQGGQSYYEQYF
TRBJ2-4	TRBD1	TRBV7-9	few	CASSLGGTVKNIQYF
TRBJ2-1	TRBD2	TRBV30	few	CAWRAGGNYYNEQFF
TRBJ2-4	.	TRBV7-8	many	CASSLGPRGNIQYF